These 29 T cell receptor beta chains came from one sample sequenced in a study of OX40 agonist ivuxolimab in advanced cancers. TCRdb's table, derived via immunoSEQ multiplex PCR, lists solely in-frame clones and lacks some. The sample contains roughly 82,000 clones, around 90% of which appear only once. The input for sequencing was CD4+ or CD8+ T cells sorted from blood, taken in a trial of the OX40 agonist ivuxolimab. The source of these receptors is an adult with an advanced solid tumor such as melanoma, head and neck, liver or kidney cancer.

The rearrangement joins TRBV7-2 to TRBJ2-3; D unresolved. Trimming pared 1 base from V and 2 bases from J, leaving 7 bases between. The CDR3 is 14 residues long. CDR1 is SGHTA and CDR2 is FQGNSA in the germline V gene. CDR3 bases: TGTGCCAGCAGCTTAGGGGGAACCACAGATACGCAGTATTTT. This sequence encodes CASSLGGTTDTQYF.

The gene calls are TRBV9 and TRBJ1-3; perhaps TRBD1 as D (5 bases). V gave up 3 bases and J gave up 0 bases, with 13 bases separating them. The CDR3 is made up of 16 amino acids. Germline CDR1 is SGDLS and CDR2 is YYNGEE. CDR3 amino acids: CASSDQRQSSGNTIYF. The CDR3 DNA reads as TGTGCCAGCAGCGACCAGAGACAGAGCTCTGGAAACACCATATATTTT.

This chain connects TRBV6-5 to TRBJ2-7; tentatively, D is TRBD1 (6 bases). Germline V lookup: CDR1 MNHEY, CDR2 SVGAGI. The CDR3 sequence is 15 residues long. V shed 6 bases and J shed 2 bases, with 17 bases lying between them. The CDR3 region is CASSAQGNPTYEQYF. The CDR3 DNA follows: TGTGCCAGCAGCGCACAGGGAAACCCCACCTACGAGCAGTACTTC.

This chain joins TRBV7-9 and TRBJ1-5; TRBD1 aligns across 7 bases. Trimming cost V 5 bases and J 1 base; bases outside gene matches: 5. Germline V lookup: CDR1 SEHNR, CDR2 FQNEAQ (reference sequence). The CDR3 runs to 15 residues. CDR3 protein: CASSASGQSNQPQHF. The CDR3 DNA follows: TGTGCCAGCAGCGCTTCGGGACAGAGCAATCAGCCCCAGCATTTT.

The chain links TRBV5-1 to TRBJ2-5; D gene unclear. With 0 bases removed from V and 2 bases from J, the gap between germline ends came to 5 bases. This CDR3 comprises 13 residues. Looked up from germline, CDR1 is SGHRS and CDR2 is YFSETQ. The CDR3 loop reads CASSLDGQETQYF. The CDR3 DNA reads TGCGCCAGCAGCTTGGACGGACAAGAGACCCAGTACTTC.

The V call is TRBV19, the J call TRBJ1-5; no clear D gene. V was clipped by 7 bases and J by 7 bases, with 11 bases between them. CDR1 LNHDA and CDR2 SQIVND come from the germline V gene (reference sequence). The CDR3 runs 12 residues. The CDR3 DNA sequence: TGTGCCAGTACATTTGGAGACCAGCCCCAGCATTTT. This encodes CASTFGDQPQHF.

This clone was seen more than once but under ten times. A junction end diverges from the germline sequence, so it may reflect a read error. V is TRBV5-1 and J is TRBJ1-2; no firm D call. The CDR3 is 11 amino acids. Germline CDR1 reads SGHRS; CDR2 reads YFSETQ. The CDR3 protein is CASSLEGLRSF. The CDR3 coding sequence is TGCGCCAGCAGCTTGGAAGGGTTACGGAGCTTC.

The chain is built from TRBV7-2 and TRBJ2-2, with D hard to call. The CDR3 has 15 residues. Germline values: CDR1 SGHTA, CDR2 FQGNSA. Trimming took 1 base from V and 4 from J, leaving 10 bases between them. CDR3 in amino acids: CASSLVSRFTGELFF. Here the CDR3 DNA reads TGTGCCAGCAGCTTAGTGAGCAGGTTCACCGGGGAGCTGTTTTTT.

This clone has just a few counts. The genes are TRBV10-1 and TRBJ1-5; 9 positions match TRBD1. The CDR3 totals 14 residues. V gave up 6 bases and J gave up 3 bases; unmatched junction bases: 3. The germline V gene has CDR1 WNHNN and CDR2 SYGVQD (reference sequence). CDR3 residues: CASSRTGDNQPQHF. The CDR3 DNA reads TGCGCCAGCAGCAGGACAGGGGACAATCAGCCCCAGCATTTT.

In its sample, this clone ranks as medium-sized. The chain carries TRBV4-1 and TRBJ1-1; D is unclear. Germline V gene data show CDR1 as MGHRA and CDR2 as YSYEKL. V dropped 6 bases and J dropped 0 bases, with 17 bases sitting between them. The CDR3 has 16 residues. The CDR3 coding sequence is TGCGCCAGCAGTCCCGCGGCCAGCGCCATGAACACTGAAGCTTTCTTT. Amino acids: CASSPAASAMNTEAFF.

This clone has ten or more counts. The V and J genes are TRBV21-1 and TRBJ1-1; TRBD1 was called by the table and not checked on the DNA. TRBV21-1 corresponds to a pseudogene. The CDR3 totals 13 residues. CDR3 nucleotides: TGTGCCAGCAGTCCTGACAGGGTCAATGAAGCTTTCTTT. Encoded protein: CASSPDRVNEAFF.

The chain couples TRBV6-6 to TRBJ2-3; 7 bases align to TRBD1. The CDR3 length is 14 residues. Germline CDR1 and CDR2: MNHNY and SVGAGI (reference sequence). The V and J ends lost 11 bases and 1 base, in that order; junction bases with no gene match: 9. CDR3 protein: CAGRQGRGTDTQYF. The CDR3, as DNA: TGTGCCGGGAGACAGGGCCGAGGCACAGATACGCAGTATTTT.

The chain recombines TRBV7-9 with TRBJ2-5; TRBD1 matches at 9 bases. The CDR3 sequence is 13 residues long. After removal of 5 bases from V and 13 bases from J, the junction contained 11 bases not matched to a gene. CDR1 SEHNR and CDR2 FQNEAQ come from the germline V gene (reference sequence). The CDR3 here is CASSQGTGRRVYF. In nucleotides, the CDR3 is TGTGCCAGCAGCCAAGGGACAGGGCGACGGGTGTACTTC. Complete variable domain (other parts from reference TRBV7-9 and TRBJ2-5): DTGVSQNPRHKITKRGQNVTFRCDPISEHNRLYWYRQTLGQGPEFLTYFQNEAQLEKSRLLSDRFSAERPKGSFSTLEIQRTEQGDSAMYLCASSQGTGRRVYFGPGTRLLVL.

The chain is built from TRBV9 and TRBJ2-1; 10 nucleotides agree with TRBD2. This CDR3 is built from 15 residues. The V gene's germline CDR1 is SGDLS and CDR2 YYNGEE. The ends lost 0 bases at V and 9 bases at J; junction bases unmatched: 6. This CDR3 is CASSVVGLATSEQFF. In DNA form, the CDR3 reads TGTGCCAGCAGCGTAGTGGGACTAGCGACTAGTGAGCAGTTCTTC. Combining the CDR3 with reference TRBV9 and TRBJ2-1 gives the whole variable domain DSGVTQTPKHLITATGQRVTLRCSPRSGDLSVYWYQQSLDQGLQFLIQYYNGEERAKGNILERFSAQQFPDLHSELNLSSLELGDSALYFCASSVVGLATSEQFFGPGTRLTVL.

V is TRBV28 and J is TRBJ1-6, with D tentatively TRBD1 (5 bases). Trimming cost V 5 bases and J 9 bases, with 17 bases left between them. CDR3 length equals 15 residues. In germline, CDR1 is MDHEN, CDR2 SYDVKM. The CDR3 DNA follows: TGTGCCAGCAGTGCCACCAGGGATTGGGTTTCACCCCTCCACTTT. It codes for CASSATRDWVSPLHF.

This chain uses TRBV11-2 with TRBJ2-3, with a possible D match to TRBD2 (7 bases). The CDR3 runs 13 residues. Trimming left V 7 bases short and J 4 bases short, with 12 bases between. The germline gives CDR1 SGHAT, CDR2 FQNNGV. The CDR3 DNA reads TGTGCCAGCAAAAGGGGGGGGTCAGATACGCAGTATTTT. Protein: CASKRGGSDTQYF.

CDR3 sequence reads: CASSLPLKDRVYEQYF. The CDR3, as DNA: TGTGCCAGCAGTTTGCCCCTAAAGGACAGGGTTTACGAGCAGTACTTC. The chain couples TRBV27 to TRBJ2-5; 8 bases are shared with TRBD1. The J call is doubtful: the DNA matches TRBJ2-7 better. The CDR3 sequence is 16 residues long. CDR1 and CDR2 from the germline V gene are MNHEY and SMNVEV (reference sequence).

This rearrangement joins TRBV7-2 to TRBJ2-4, with 8 bases fitting TRBD1. CDR3 length: 15 amino acids. CDR1 and CDR2 (germline): SGHTA, FQGNSA. V dropped 0 bases and J dropped 16; count of bases not matched to a gene: 14. The CDR3 DNA reads TGTGCCAGCAGCTTAGCGGTACTAGGTACAGGGGGTTTCTACTTC. Translating gives CASSLAVLGTGGFYF.

In its sample, this clone was seen once. The V gene is TRBV6-5, the J gene TRBJ2-5; 7 positions match TRBD1. Trimming removed 2 bases from V and 3 bases from J; junction bases left unmatched: 3. Germline lookup yields CDR1 MNHEY and CDR2 SVGAGI. The length of the CDR3 is 14 residues. CDR3: CASSYGDRKETQYF. The CDR3 region has the DNA TGTGCCAGCAGTTACGGGGACAGAAAAGAGACCCAGTACTTC.

The rearrangement links TRBV19 to TRBJ2-5; unclear D gene. Trimming took 3 bases from V and 11 from J, leaving 7 bases between them. The V gene's germline CDR1 is LNHDA and CDR2 SQIVND (reference sequence). This CDR3 comprises 10 residues. The CDR3 is CASSIWIQYF. DNA of the CDR3: TGTGCCAGTAGTATTTGGATTCAGTACTTC.

V gene TRBV29-1 combines with J gene TRBJ1-1, with D hard to call. The V gene's germline CDR1 is SQVTM and CDR2 ANQGSEA. This CDR3 is 14 amino acids long. Trimming left V 3 bases short and J 1 base short, with 12 bases between. The CDR3 DNA reads as TGCAGCGTTGAGAAGGGCGGCCAGAACACTGAAGCTTTCTTT. This translates into CSVEKGGQNTEAFF.

This clone was detected only once. The chain recombines TRBV2 with TRBJ2-3; D may be TRBD2 (5 bases). Between the trimmed V and J ends, which lost 5 bases and 0 bases, there was a span of 18 bases. The CDR3 contains 17 residues. The germline gives CDR1 SNHLY, CDR2 FYNNEI. The CDR3 DNA reads TGTGCCAGCAGTCGGGGTGTCGGGGTCACTAGCACAGATACGCAGTATTTT. Its translation: CASSRGVGVTSTDTQYF.

The V call is TRBV6-1, the J call TRBJ1-3, with D possibly matching TRBD1 (6 bases). The germline gives CDR1 MNHNS, CDR2 SASEGT. The CDR3 is 14 residues long. V shed 9 bases and J shed 0 bases, with 12 bases lying between them. CDR3: CASHRDISGNTIYF. DNA for the CDR3: TGTGCCAGTCACAGGGACATCTCTGGAAACACCATATATTTT.

Concerning this clone itself: One end of the junction varies from germline; a read error may be responsible. The chain combines TRBV7-7 with TRBJ2-5; D uncertain. The length of the CDR3 is 13 residues. Germline lookup yields CDR1 SSHAT and CDR2 FNYEAQ (reference sequence). DNA of the CDR3: TGTGCTAGCAGCTTAGTACTACAAGAGACCCAGTACTTC. Translation gives CASSLVLQETQYF. The whole variable domain, filled in from reference TRBV7-7 and TRBJ2-5, reads GAGVSQSPRYKVTKRGQDVTLRCDPISSHATLYWYQQALGQGPEFLTYFNYEAQPDKSGLPSDRFSAERPEGSISTLTIQRTEQRDSAMYRCASSLVLQETQYFGPGTRLLVL.

The chain joins TRBV28 to TRBJ1-2; D is possibly TRBD1 (5 bases). V dropped 1 base and J dropped 4 bases, with 16 bases sitting between them. Germline CDR1 and CDR2: MDHEN and SYDVKM. The CDR3 spans 16 residues. The DNA for the CDR3 is TGTGCCAGCAGTTTATCCAGTTCTCTCGGGGGCTATGGCTACACCTTC. This gives the protein CASSLSSSLGGYGYTF.

This chain uses TRBV7-9 with TRBJ1-2, with D perhaps matching TRBD1 (5 bases). The V end was cut by 3 bases, the J end by 5 bases, with 10 bases between. The CDR3 is 13 residues long. The germline gives CDR1 SEHNR, CDR2 FQNEAQ (reference sequence). The CDR3 DNA sequence: TGTGCCAGCAGCTTGGGCAGGGCGTATGGCTACACCTTC. Residues: CASSLGRAYGYTF.

The rearrangement uses TRBV19 and TRBJ1-5; D ambiguous. The CDR3 is 15 amino acids. V dropped 7 bases and J dropped 0 bases, with 13 bases sitting between them. Germline V gene data show CDR1 as LNHDA and CDR2 as SQIVND (reference sequence). CDR3 in DNA: TGTGCCAGTATCACCTCCAGTGGTAGCAATCAGCCCCAGCATTTT. Amino acids: CASITSSGSNQPQHF.

This clone was seen only a few times. The chain carries TRBV9 and TRBJ2-5; 10 bases line up with TRBD1. V trimming: 3 bases; J trimming: 5 bases; junction bases outside the gene matches: 4. The germline V gene has CDR1 SGDLS and CDR2 YYNGEE. This CDR3 has 14 residues. The CDR3 DNA sequence: TGTGCCAGCAGCGGACAGGGGGCTCGGGAGACCCAGTACTTC. This encodes CASSGQGARETQYF.

V gene TRBV7-2 combines with J gene TRBJ1-2; D gene uncertain. The CDR3 totals 12 residues. Germline V gene sequence: CDR1 SGHTA, CDR2 FQGNSA. V lost 2 bases, J lost 7 bases, and 8 bases lay in between. DNA for the CDR3: TGTGCCAGCAGCTTAACGGTTGGTGGCTACACCTTC. It is translated as CASSLTVGGYTF.